A single sample is the source of the 20 T cell receptor beta chains below, sequenced in a study of blood T cells in healthy people across ages (dated by TCRdb to 2014 to 2015). The library was prepared using 5' RACE. The reads were generated on an Illumina HiSeq 2500. A second PCR of about 7 to 12 cycles was run with a J-beta primer mix and a sample-barcoded 5' primer. TCRdb passed the public sequencing reads through fastp at Q25 and MiXCR, retaining productive beta sequences. Rows merge per CDR3 protein into single entries with the most common DNA and genes. This sample is represented by more than 500,000 distinct CDR3 sequences; around a quarter of them were singletons. Of the sample, approximately 4% falls within the top ten clones. These sequences were also reported in another study, on T cells of mothers and their children.

Sequencing was performed on blood. These receptors originate from a boy aged 2 to 10 in good health.

This clonotype has a handful of counts. The rearrangement uses TRBV29-1 and TRBJ1-2, with 8 bases lining up with TRBD1. Germline V lookup: CDR1 SQVTM, CDR2 ANQGSEA. The CDR3 extends over 13 amino acids. V lost 0 bases to trimming and J lost 8 bases; unmatched junction nucleotides: 5. The CDR3: CSVEEYRGGGYTF. CDR3 nucleotide sequence: TGCAGCGTTGAAGAGTACAGGGGGGGCGGCTACACCTTC.

Only a few counts were recorded for this clonotype. This chain links TRBV5-1 with TRBJ1-4; possibly TRBD1 for D (5 bases). V lost 4 bases and J lost 4, with 14 bases in between. Germline CDR1 is SGHRS and CDR2 is YFSETQ. The length of the CDR3 is 15 residues. CDR3 nucleotide sequence: TGCGCCAGCAGCCGTGCGGGACTGAATAATGAAAAACTGTTTTTT. Its protein is CASSRAGLNNEKLFF.

This rearrangement joins TRBV2 to TRBJ1-1; D unclear. This CDR3 has 17 amino acids. V gave up 2 bases and J gave up 7 bases, with 23 bases separating them. Germline V lookup: CDR1 SNHLY, CDR2 FYNNEI. The CDR3 region is CASSEQVSLFLPDEAFF. CDR3 DNA: TGTGCCAGCAGTGAACAGGTTTCACTCTTCCTCCCCGATGAAGCTTTCTTT.

The CDR3 DNA is TGTGCCAGCTCATTCGGACGGGACAATGAGCAGTTCTTC. Its protein product is CASSFGRDNEQFF. The chain recombines TRBV18 with TRBJ2-1; D is ambiguous. Between the trimmed V and J ends, which lost 5 bases and 5 bases, there was a span of 10 bases. Germline CDR1 and CDR2: KGHSH and LQKENI. This CDR3 is 13 amino acids long. The whole variable domain, remainder taken from reference TRBV18 and TRBJ2-1, is NAGVMQNPRHLVRRRGQEARLRCSPMKGHSHVYWYRQLPEEGLKFMVYLQKENIIDESGMPKERFSAEFPKEGPSILRIQQVVRGDSAAYFCASSFGRDNEQFFGPGTRLTVL.

V gene TRBV5-1 combines with J gene TRBJ1-2; TRBD1 matches 8 bases. The CDR3 is made up of 17 amino acids. V shed 0 bases, J shed 7 bases, and the junction held 14 bases outside the gene matches. Germline loops: CDR1 SGHRS, CDR2 YFSETQ. CDR3 in DNA: TGCGCCAGCAGCTTGGCTGGGCCAGGACAGGGCAGTAGTGGCTACACCTTC. Its protein product is CASSLAGPGQGSSGYTF.

V is TRBV9 and J is TRBJ2-1; 7 bases map to TRBD2. This CDR3 contains 17 residues. J lost 0 bases, V lost 0 bases, and 6 bases had no gene match. The germline gives CDR1 SGDLS, CDR2 YYNGEE. The DNA of the CDR3 is TGTGCCAGCAGCGTAGATAGCGGGTCGAGCTCCTACAATGAGCAGTTCTTC. The encoded protein is CASSVDSGSSSYNEQFF.

This clonotype was counted between two and nine times. V is TRBV7-7 and J is TRBJ1-5; D call uncertain. The CDR3 is 13 residues long. Trimming shortened V by 1 base and J by 9 bases, and 10 bases separated the two germline ends. Germline V lookup: CDR1 SSHAT, CDR2 FNYEAQ (reference sequence). The CDR3 reads CASSLDLSSPQHF. The CDR3 region has the DNA TGTGCCAGCAGCTTAGACCTATCTTCGCCCCAGCATTTT.

The chain carries TRBV27 and TRBJ2-2; 12 bases fit TRBD2. V shed 5 bases, J shed 6 bases, and the junction held 4 bases outside the gene matches. CDR3 length equals 15 residues. CDR1 and CDR2 from the germline V gene are MNHEY and SMNVEV (reference sequence). CDR3 sequence: CASSPTSGSPGELFF. The CDR3 region has the DNA TGTGCCAGCAGTCCGACTAGCGGGAGCCCCGGGGAGCTGTTTTTT.

This clonotype showed up just a few times. The chain recombines TRBV7-8 with TRBJ2-2; D gene unclear. CDR1 SGHVS and CDR2 FQNEAQ come from the germline V gene. Trimming took off 0 bases at V and 1 base at J, with 21 bases between the two ends. This CDR3 contains 20 residues. CDR3 sequence reads: CASSLAPRPGSGRNTGELFF. CDR3 in DNA: TGTGCCAGCAGCTTAGCCCCCCGCCCCGGATCCGGTAGGAACACCGGGGAGCTGTTTTTT. The entire variable domain, with the rest obtained from reference TRBV7-8 and TRBJ2-2, is as follows: GAGVSQSPRYKVAKRGQDVALRCDPISGHVSLFWYQQALGQGPEFLTYFQNEAQLDKSGLPSDRFFAERPEGSVSTLKIQRTQQEDSAVYLCASSLAPRPGSGRNTGELFFGEGSRLTVL.

The J gene is TRBJ2-7, the V gene TRBV11-2, with TRBD2 matching 10 bases. With 4 bases clipped from V and 9 bases from J, the junction kept 12 bases outside the gene matches. The CDR3 spans 15 residues. Germline V CDR1 and CDR2: SGHAT, FQNNGV. The CDR3 sequence: CASSSGLAETTAQYF. In nucleotides, the CDR3 is TGTGCCAGCAGCTCTGGACTAGCGGAGACTACGGCGCAGTACTTC.

The chain links TRBV5-1 to TRBJ2-7, with TRBD2 matching 13 bases. Per the germline V gene, CDR1 is SGHRS and CDR2 is YFSETQ. V shed 3 bases, J shed 3 bases, and the junction held 12 bases outside the gene matches. The CDR3 loop spans 18 amino acids. DNA of the CDR3: TGCGCCAGCAGCTCCCCAAAAGGACTAGCGGGAGAGTTCTACGAGCAGTACTTC. This sequence encodes CASSSPKGLAGEFYEQYF. Together with reference TRBV5-1 and TRBJ2-7, the CDR3 gives the full variable domain: KAGVTQTPRYLIKTRGQQVTLSCSPISGHRSVSWYQQTPGQGLQFLFEYFSETQRNKGNFPGRFSGRQFSNSRSEMNVSTLELGDSALYLCASSSPKGLAGEFYEQYFGPGTRLTVT.

The chain joins TRBV7-2 to TRBJ2-1; D gene uncertain. The germline V and J ends were trimmed by 1 base and 0 bases, with 1 base remaining between them. Germline CDR1 and CDR2: SGHTA and FQGNSA. This CDR3 has 13 amino acids. CDR3 coding DNA: TGTGCCAGCAGCTTAGTCTCCTACAATGAGCAGTTCTTC. Its translation: CASSLVSYNEQFF. Looking up the rest from reference TRBV7-2 and TRBJ2-1 gives the full variable domain: GAGVSQSPSNKVTEKGKDVELRCDPISGHTALYWYRQSLGQGLEFLIYFQGNSAPDKSGLPSDRFSAERTGGSVSTLTIQRTQQEDSAVYLCASSLVSYNEQFFGPGTRLTVL.

The sample holds many counts of this clonotype. The chain is built from TRBV18 and TRBJ1-2; no clear D. V lost 1 base to trimming and J lost 6 bases, with 9 bases between them. Germline-derived CDR1 and CDR2 are KGHSH and LQKENI. The CDR3 contains 13 residues. CDR3 sequence reads: CASSPQKTDGYTF. The CDR3 DNA sequence: TGTGCCAGCTCACCACAGAAAACCGATGGCTACACCTTC.

This sequence joins TRBV30 and TRBJ2-1; possibly TRBD2 for D (6 bases). Germline-derived CDR1 and CDR2 are GTSNPN and SVGIG (reference sequence). Deletions cut 5 bases from V and 0 bases from J, with 11 bases between. The CDR3 is 14 amino acids. The CDR3 sequence is CAWGDLYSYNEQFF. The CDR3 DNA follows: TGTGCCTGGGGGGACTTGTACTCCTACAATGAGCAGTTCTTC.

This clonotype has just a few counts. The chain carries TRBV6-5 and TRBJ2-1, with unresolved D. The germline V gene has CDR1 MNHEY and CDR2 SVGAGI. The CDR3 contains 15 residues. V was cut by 7 bases and J by 4 bases, with 17 bases left in between. As DNA, the CDR3 is TGTGCCAGCACCCACACGGGCCCCTTTTACAATGAGCAGTTCTTC. This sequence encodes CASTHTGPFYNEQFF.

The rearrangement joins TRBV29-1 to TRBJ2-5; 9 nucleotides match TRBD1. CDR1 is SQVTM, CDR2 ANQGSEA, per germline. The CDR3 is made up of 12 amino acids. Unmatched junction bases numbered 2, after V lost 4 bases and J lost 5 bases. The CDR3 bases are TGCAGCGTTGTACAGGGGGCGGAGACCCAGTACTTC. Its protein is CSVVQGAETQYF. Looking up the rest from reference TRBV29-1 and TRBJ2-5 gives the full variable domain: SAVISQKPSRDICQRGTSLTIQCQVDSQVTMMFWYRQQPGQSLTLIATANQGSEATYESGFVIDKFPISRPNLTFSTLTVSNMSPEDSSIYLCSVVQGAETQYFGPGTRLLVL.

The chain links TRBV7-9 to TRBJ1-5; D gene uncertain. The CDR3 runs 14 residues. Trimming stripped 5 bases from V and 3 bases from J, with 11 bases between. Looked up from germline, CDR1 is SEHNR and CDR2 is FQNEAQ (reference sequence). CDR3 sequence reads: CASSRSGPNQPQHF. Here the CDR3 DNA reads TGTGCCAGCAGCCGTTCCGGGCCCAATCAGCCCCAGCATTTT.

The chain carries TRBV7-9 and TRBJ2-7; D call uncertain. CDR3 length: 12 residues. V lost 0 bases, J lost 2 bases, and 2 bases lay in between. CDR1 and CDR2 (germline): SEHNR, FQNEAQ (reference sequence). For the CDR3, the DNA is TGTGCCAGCAGCTTAGCTACCTACGAGCAGTACTTC. Protein sequence: CASSLATYEQYF.

This clonotype appeared many times. The chain recombines TRBV12-3 or TRBV12-4 with TRBJ2-5; D gene unclear. V lost 3 bases and J 1 base, leaving 3 bases between the germline ends. The CDR3 is 12 amino acids. The chain's CDR3 is CASSFGQETQYF. CDR3 coding DNA: TGTGCCAGCAGTTTTGGCCAAGAGACCCAGTACTTC.

This clonotype has more than one count but fewer than ten. The chain carries TRBV27 and TRBJ1-2; 11 nucleotides match TRBD1. The CDR3 consists of 16 residues. Germline V gives CDR1 MNHEY, CDR2 SMNVEV (reference sequence). Losses at the gene ends were 3 bases for V and 4 bases for J; bases not matched to a gene: 7. CDR3 sequence reads: CASSFVDRGPIYGYTF. The CDR3 DNA reads as TGTGCCAGCAGTTTCGTGGACAGGGGGCCTATCTATGGCTACACCTTC.